This TCR beta chain was profiled in a study of blood T cells in healthy people across ages. Study results and caveats: Age showed a roughly linear inverse relationship with TCR beta diversity per million T cells. Total diversity from one million sequenced T cells was likely underestimated.

Using a J-beta primer mix together with a sample-barcoded 5' primer, a second PCR was run for about 6 to 11 cycles. At least 2.5 million CDR3-containing paired-end reads were obtained per sample. MiXCR was run by TCRdb on the 5' RACE reads, yielding one entry per CDR3 protein. The sample contains about 1.5 million distinct CDR3 sequences, approximately 43% of which appear only once. V was cut by 0 bases and J by 9 bases, with 15 bases left in between. The CDR3 contains 15 residues. CDR1 is DFQATT and CDR2 is SNEGSKA in the germline V gene (reference sequence). Remarks on this clonotype: Antigen specificity is unknown.

Isolation per sample recovered at least 7 million PBMCs. The sample was blood. This clonotype originated in a woman between 18 and 29 years old in good health. The chain employs TRBV20-1 and TRBJ1-6; D not resolved. CDR3 residues: CSARDRLESFSPLHF. CDR3 coding DNA: TGCAGTGCTAGAGATCGGTTAGAGTCGTTTTCACCCCTCCACTTT.